Described below is a single TCR beta chain sequence and its context. Its specificity is not known. The sample comes from a study of cytomegalovirus exposure and HLA in healthy donors. Libraries were prepared by immunoSEQ multiplex PCR; TCRdb keeps only in-frame clonotypes and omits some of them. The sample shows about 220,000 clones, approximately 87% of them seen only once. Germline V gene data show CDR1 as MDHEN and CDR2 as SYDVKM. With 4 bases removed from V and 1 base from J, the gap between germline ends came to 13 bases. The CDR3 spans 15 residues. Study-wide findings and caveats: In vitro data verified three CMV-associated chains as specific for CMV antigens. Investigators reported under 200 TCR beta chains as tied to cytomegalovirus.

The receptor was derived from a man younger than 35 in good health and CMV-seronegative. The genes are TRBV28 and TRBJ1-2; D is possibly TRBD1 (6 bases). The specimen sequenced was PBMCs. CDR3 DNA: TGTGCCAGCAGTTCCGGACAGAGGCTTAACTATGGCTACACCTTC. It translates to CASSSGQRLNYGYTF.